The T cell receptor beta chain under discussion was sequenced for a study of beta chain features in type 1 diabetes. The CDR3 has 14 residues. J gave up 0 bases and V 4 bases, and 2 bases lay outside the gene matches. Germline V CDR1 and CDR2: SGHRS, YFSETQ. Investigators reverse transcribed all isolated RNA, so they sequenced expressed TCRB transcripts. Some clones are missing from TCRdb's copy, which holds only in-frame ones; the method was immunoSEQ multiplex PCR. The top ten hold 0.015% to 0.02% of the sample, which has about 360,000 clones, 10% to 15% seen once. Sequencing was done on a sample of naive CD4+ T cells from blood. The receptor was derived from a man aged 18 to 29 in good health. The genes are TRBV5-1 and TRBJ1-1, with 8 positions matching TRBD1. The CDR3 loop reads CASSPTGVNTEAFF. The CDR3 coding sequence is TGCGCCAGCAGCCCGACAGGGGTGAACACTGAAGCTTTCTTT. The whole variable domain, filled in from reference TRBV5-1 and TRBJ1-1, reads KAGVTQTPRYLIKTRGQQVTLSCSPISGHRSVSWYQQTPGQGLQFLFEYFSETQRNKGNFPGRFSGRQFSNSRSEMNVSTLELGDSALYLCASSPTGVNTEAFFGQGTRLTVV.